The clone carrying this T cell receptor beta chain was counted once. What it binds is unknown. These data belong to a study of T-cell memory formation after mild COVID-19. Constant-segment primers served in 5'RACE that generated TCR alpha and TCR beta cDNA libraries bearing sample barcodes and UMIs. MiXCR, applied by TCRdb to the 5' RACE reads, yields one record per CDR3 protein. The table lists 300,000 to 400,000 distinct CDR3 sequences, approximately 27% of them singletons. The CDR3 length is 14 residues. Trimming cost V 5 bases and J 7 bases, with 18 bases left between them. Study-level results: CD4+ bias marked clones expanding day 15 to 37, unlike balanced contracting clones.

This TCR was sampled from an adult woman who had mild COVID-19 (a few samples of this study predate the infection). Cell type and time point are not known. This chain joins TRBV12-3 or TRBV12-4 and TRBJ2-7; D is undetermined. Material for sequencing was PBMCs or a T cell subset sorted from them (not recorded which). Here the CDR3 reads CASSPPPPLREQYF. The DNA for the CDR3 is TGTGCCAGCAGTCCGCCCCCTCCTCTACGAGAGCAGTACTTC.